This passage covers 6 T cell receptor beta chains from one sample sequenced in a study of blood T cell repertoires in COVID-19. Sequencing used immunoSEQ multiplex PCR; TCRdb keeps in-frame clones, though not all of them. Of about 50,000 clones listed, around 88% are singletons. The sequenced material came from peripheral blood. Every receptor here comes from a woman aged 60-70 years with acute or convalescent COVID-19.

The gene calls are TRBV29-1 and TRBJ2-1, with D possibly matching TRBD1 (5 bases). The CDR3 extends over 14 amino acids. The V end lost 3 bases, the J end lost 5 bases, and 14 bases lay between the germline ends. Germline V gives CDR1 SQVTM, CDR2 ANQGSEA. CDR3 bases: TGCAGCGTTGAGTTTCAGGGCCCCCACAATGAGCAGTTCTTC. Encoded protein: CSVEFQGPHNEQFF.

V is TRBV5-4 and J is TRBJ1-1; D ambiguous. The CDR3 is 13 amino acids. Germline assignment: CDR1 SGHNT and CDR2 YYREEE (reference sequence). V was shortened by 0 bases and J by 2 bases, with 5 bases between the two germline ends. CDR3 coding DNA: TGTGCCAGCAGCTTGGACAGTAACACTGAAGCTTTCTTT. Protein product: CASSLDSNTEAFF.

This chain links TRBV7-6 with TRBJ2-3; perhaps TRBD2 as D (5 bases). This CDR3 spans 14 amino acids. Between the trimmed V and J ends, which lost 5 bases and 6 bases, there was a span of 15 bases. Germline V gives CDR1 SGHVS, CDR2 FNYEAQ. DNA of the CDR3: TGTGCCAGCAGCGCCGGACTGTCCCGGGATACGCAGTATTTT. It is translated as CASSAGLSRDTQYF.

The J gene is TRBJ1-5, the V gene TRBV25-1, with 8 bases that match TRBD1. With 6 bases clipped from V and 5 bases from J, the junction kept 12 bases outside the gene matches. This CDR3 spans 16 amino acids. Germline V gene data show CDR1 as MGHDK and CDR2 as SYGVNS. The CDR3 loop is CASSPGGRGRDQPQHF. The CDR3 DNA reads TGTGCCAGCAGCCCAGGGGGCAGGGGACGCGATCAGCCCCAGCATTTT.

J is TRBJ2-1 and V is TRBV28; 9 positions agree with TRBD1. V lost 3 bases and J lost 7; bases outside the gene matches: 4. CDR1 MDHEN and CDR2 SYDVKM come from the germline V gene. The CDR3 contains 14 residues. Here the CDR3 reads CASSFGDRVNEQFF. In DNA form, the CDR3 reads TGTGCCAGCAGTTTTGGGGACAGGGTTAATGAGCAGTTCTTC.

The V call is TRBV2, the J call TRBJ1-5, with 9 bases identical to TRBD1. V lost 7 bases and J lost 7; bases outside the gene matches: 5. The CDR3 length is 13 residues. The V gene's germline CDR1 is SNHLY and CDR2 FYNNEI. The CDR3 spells CASIMDRGQPQHF. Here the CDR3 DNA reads TGTGCCAGCATCATGGACAGGGGCCAGCCCCAGCATTTT.